This T cell receptor (beta chain) was identified in a study of beta chain features in type 1 diabetes. Study outcomes and limitations: Moderate yet significant TCRB CDR3 shortening was seen in Type 1 diabetes patients in all four CD4+ subsets.

Comment on this clone: The antigen is unknown.

What was sequenced were expressed TCRB transcripts, since all of the isolated RNA had been reverse transcribed. The assay was immunoSEQ multiplex PCR, and TCRdb's table has in-frame clones only and misses some. The profile covers 30,000 to 45,000 clones, with approximately 60% appearing a single time and under 2.5% taken by the ten largest. V lost 1 base and J lost 2; bases outside the gene matches: 1. Germline CDR1 and CDR2: SGHAT and FQNNGV. This CDR3 comprises 14 residues. Sequencing was carried out using Tregs from blood. The chain carries TRBV11-2 and TRBJ2-7; 8 nucleotides agree with TRBD2. The receptor comes from a woman under 40 in good health. CDR3 in amino acids: CASSLGAGAYEQYF. The CDR3 DNA reads TGTGCCAGCAGCTTAGGAGCGGGAGCCTACGAGCAGTACTTC. The full variable domain, rest sourced from reference TRBV11-2 and TRBJ2-7, is EAGVAQSPRYKIIEKRQSVAFWCNPISGHATLYWYQQILGQGPKLLIQFQNNGVVDDSQLPKDRFSAERLKGVDSTLKIQPAKLEDSAVYLCASSLGAGAYEQYFGPGTRLTVT.